This record looks at one TCR beta chain sequence and its context. The antigen remains undetermined. Trimming took 7 bases from V and 5 from J, leaving 14 bases between them. This CDR3 has 13 residues. Germline V CDR1 and CDR2: MNHEY, SVGEGT. This specimen belongs to a study of T cell repertoires in cytomegalovirus infection. Study-level background: Recently described HLA-C-restricted plus well-studied HLA-B-restricted CMV epitopes were used. Through public TCR beta signatures, both CMV infection and matching HLA type were indicated. Study-wide results and limits: Based on cumulative public TCR beta family frequency, carriers of CMV plus the relevant HLA were identified. It was HLA-C-restricted CMV-specific TCR beta clonotypes that dominated the response ex vivo.

In TCRdb, the reads were re-called with MiXCR into one record per CDR3 protein. The sample shows approximately 1,000,000 distinct CDR3 sequences, 25% to 40% of them seen only once. The chain recombines TRBV6-2 or TRBV6-3 with TRBJ1-1; perhaps TRBD1 as D (6 bases). This sequence was found in a human donor in good health (CMV status not recorded). Some clones in this sample may be carry-over from other donors' samples. The material was cultured CD8+ T cells from PBMCs, obtained from culture after CMV antigen stimulation. CDR3 in amino acids: CASTSGVRTEAFF. CDR3 coding DNA: TGTGCCAGCACCTCAGGGGTCCGGACTGAAGCTTTCTTT.